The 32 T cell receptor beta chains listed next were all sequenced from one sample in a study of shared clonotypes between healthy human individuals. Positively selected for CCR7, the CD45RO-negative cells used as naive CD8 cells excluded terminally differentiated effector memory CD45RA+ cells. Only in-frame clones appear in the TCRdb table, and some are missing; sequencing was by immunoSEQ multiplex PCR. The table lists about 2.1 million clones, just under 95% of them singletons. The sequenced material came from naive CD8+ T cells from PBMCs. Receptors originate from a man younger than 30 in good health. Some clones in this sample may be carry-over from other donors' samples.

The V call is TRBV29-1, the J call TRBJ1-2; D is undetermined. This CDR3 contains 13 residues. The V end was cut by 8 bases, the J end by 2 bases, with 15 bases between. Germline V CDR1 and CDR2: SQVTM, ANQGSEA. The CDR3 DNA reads TGCAGCTCCCTCGGTAGAGGAAACTATGGCTACACCTTC. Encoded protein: CSSLGRGNYGYTF.

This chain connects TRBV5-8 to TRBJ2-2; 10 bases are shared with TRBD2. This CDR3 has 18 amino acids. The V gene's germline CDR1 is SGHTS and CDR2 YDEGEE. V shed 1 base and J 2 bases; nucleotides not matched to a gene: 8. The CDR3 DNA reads TGTGCCAGCAGCTTGAGAGAAGGACTAGCGGTTAACACCGGGGAGCTGTTTTTT. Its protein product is CASSLREGLAVNTGELFF.

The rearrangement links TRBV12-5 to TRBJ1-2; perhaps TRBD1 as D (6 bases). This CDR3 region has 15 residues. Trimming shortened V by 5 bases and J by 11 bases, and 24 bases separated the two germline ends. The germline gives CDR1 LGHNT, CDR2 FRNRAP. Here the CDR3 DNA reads TGTGCTAGTGGTCCGCCACAGGGATTCCGGGCCGAGTACACCTTC. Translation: CASGPPQGFRAEYTF.

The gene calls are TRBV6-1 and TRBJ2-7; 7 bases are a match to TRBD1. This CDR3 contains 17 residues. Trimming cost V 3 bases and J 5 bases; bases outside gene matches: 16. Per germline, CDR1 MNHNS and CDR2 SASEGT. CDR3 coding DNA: TGTGCCAGCAGTGACCATATGGACCAGAGACAGGGCCACGAGCAGTACTTC. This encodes CASSDHMDQRQGHEQYF.

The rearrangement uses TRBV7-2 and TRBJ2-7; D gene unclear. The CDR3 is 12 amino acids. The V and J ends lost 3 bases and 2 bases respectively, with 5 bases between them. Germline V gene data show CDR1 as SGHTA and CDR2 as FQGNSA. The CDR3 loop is CASSFEAYEQYF. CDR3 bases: TGTGCCAGCAGCTTCGAGGCCTACGAGCAGTACTTC. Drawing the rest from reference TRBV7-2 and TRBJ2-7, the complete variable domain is GAGVSQSPSNKVTEKGKDVELRCDPISGHTALYWYRQSLGQGLEFLIYFQGNSAPDKSGLPSDRFSAERTGGSVSTLTIQRTQQEDSAVYLCASSFEAYEQYFGPGTRLTVT.

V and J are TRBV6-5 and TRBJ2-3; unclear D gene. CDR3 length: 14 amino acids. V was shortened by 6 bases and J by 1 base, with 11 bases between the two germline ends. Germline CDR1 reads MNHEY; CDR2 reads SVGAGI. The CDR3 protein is CASRVTSGTDTQYF. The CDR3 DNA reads TGTGCCAGCAGGGTGACCAGCGGCACAGATACGCAGTATTTT.

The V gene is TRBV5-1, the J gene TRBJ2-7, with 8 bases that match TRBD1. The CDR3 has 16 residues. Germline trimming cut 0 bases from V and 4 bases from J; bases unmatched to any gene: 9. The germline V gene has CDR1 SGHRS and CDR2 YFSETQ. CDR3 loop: CASSLARGTGRYEQYF. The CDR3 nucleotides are TGCGCCAGCAGCTTGGCCCGGGGGACAGGACGATACGAGCAGTACTTC.

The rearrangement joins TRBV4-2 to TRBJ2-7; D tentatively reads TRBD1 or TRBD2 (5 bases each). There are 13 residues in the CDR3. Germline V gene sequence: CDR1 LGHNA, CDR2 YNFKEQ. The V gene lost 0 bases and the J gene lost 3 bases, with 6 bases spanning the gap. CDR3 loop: CASSQEGVYEQYF. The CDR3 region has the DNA TGTGCCAGCAGCCAAGAGGGGGTCTACGAGCAGTACTTC.

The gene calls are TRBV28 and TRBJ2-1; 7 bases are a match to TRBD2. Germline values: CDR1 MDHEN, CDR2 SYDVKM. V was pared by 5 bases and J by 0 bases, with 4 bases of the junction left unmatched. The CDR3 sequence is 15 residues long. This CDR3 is CASSERGSSYNEQFF. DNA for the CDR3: TGTGCCAGCAGTGAGCGGGGTAGCTCCTACAATGAGCAGTTCTTC.

CDR3 coding DNA: TGTGCCAGCAGCTTAGGGGACGGAGCTAATGAAAAACTGTTTTTT. Its translation is CASSLGDGANEKLFF. The chain has TRBV7-9 and TRBJ1-4, with TRBD1 as a possible D gene (5 bases). The CDR3 length is 15 residues. V was clipped by 1 base and J by 3 bases, with 9 bases between them. Germline CDR1 is SEHNR and CDR2 is FQNEAQ (reference sequence).

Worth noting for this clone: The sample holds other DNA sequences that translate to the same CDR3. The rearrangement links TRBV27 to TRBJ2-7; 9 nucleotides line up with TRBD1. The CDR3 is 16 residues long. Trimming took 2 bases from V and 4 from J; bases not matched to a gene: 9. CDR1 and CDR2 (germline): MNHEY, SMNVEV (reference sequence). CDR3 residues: CASSLLTGTGSYEQYF. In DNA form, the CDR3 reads TGTGCCAGCAGTTTACTTACCGGGACAGGGTCTTACGAGCAGTACTTC.

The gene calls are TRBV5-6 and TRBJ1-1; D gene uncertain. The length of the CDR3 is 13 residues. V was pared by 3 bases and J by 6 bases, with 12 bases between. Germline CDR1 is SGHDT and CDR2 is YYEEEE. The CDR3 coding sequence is TGTGCCAGCAGCTCGGGCGGGGAGCCTGAAGCTTTCTTT. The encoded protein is CASSSGGEPEAFF.

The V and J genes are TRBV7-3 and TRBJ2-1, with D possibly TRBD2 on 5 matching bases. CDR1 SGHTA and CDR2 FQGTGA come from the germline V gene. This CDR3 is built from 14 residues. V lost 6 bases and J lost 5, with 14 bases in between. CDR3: CASSSHPGNNEQFF. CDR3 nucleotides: TGTGCCAGCAGTTCCCACCCGGGGAACAATGAGCAGTTCTTC.

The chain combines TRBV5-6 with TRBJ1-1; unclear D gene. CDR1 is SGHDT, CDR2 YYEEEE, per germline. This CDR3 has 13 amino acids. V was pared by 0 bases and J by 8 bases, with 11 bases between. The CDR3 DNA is TGTGCCAGCAGCTTGGATTCAAGGGAAGAAGCTTTCTTT. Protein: CASSLDSREEAFF.

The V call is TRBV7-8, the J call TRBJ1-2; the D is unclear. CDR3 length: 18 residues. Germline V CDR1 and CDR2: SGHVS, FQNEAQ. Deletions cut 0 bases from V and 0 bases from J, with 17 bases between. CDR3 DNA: TGTGCCAGCAGCTTAGCGCTTCGAATTCCCCTAGCTAACTATGGCTACACCTTC. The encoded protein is CASSLALRIPLANYGYTF.

CDR3 region: CASSDWGAVREQYF. CDR3 bases: TGTGCCAGCAGTGACTGGGGGGCCGTTCGCGAGCAGTACTTC. The chain links TRBV2 to TRBJ2-7; D could derive from TRBD1 or TRBD2 (6 bases each). The ends were cut back, 3 bases at V and 6 bases at J, with 15 bases in the middle. CDR1 SNHLY and CDR2 FYNNEI come from the germline V gene. The CDR3 runs 14 residues.

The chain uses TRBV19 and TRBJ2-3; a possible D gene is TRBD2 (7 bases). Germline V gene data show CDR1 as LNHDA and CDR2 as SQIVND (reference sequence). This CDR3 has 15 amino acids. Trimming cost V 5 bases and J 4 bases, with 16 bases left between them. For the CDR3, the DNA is TGTGCCAGTAGTGCCTGGAGGGAGGGGGCAGATACGCAGTATTTT. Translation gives CASSAWREGADTQYF.

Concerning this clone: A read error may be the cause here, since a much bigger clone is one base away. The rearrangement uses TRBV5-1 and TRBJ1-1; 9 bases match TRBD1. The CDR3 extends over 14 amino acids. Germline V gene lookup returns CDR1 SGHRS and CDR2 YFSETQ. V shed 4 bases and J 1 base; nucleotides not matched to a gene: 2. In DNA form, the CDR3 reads TGCGCCAGCAGCGTGGGACAGGGGAACACTGAAGCTTTCTTT. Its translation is CASSVGQGNTEAFF.

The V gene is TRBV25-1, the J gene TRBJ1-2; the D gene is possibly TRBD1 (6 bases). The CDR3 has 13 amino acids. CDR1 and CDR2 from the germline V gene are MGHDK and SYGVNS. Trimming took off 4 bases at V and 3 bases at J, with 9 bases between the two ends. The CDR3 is CASSGPGDYGYTF. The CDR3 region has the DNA TGTGCCAGCAGTGGGCCAGGGGACTATGGCTACACCTTC.

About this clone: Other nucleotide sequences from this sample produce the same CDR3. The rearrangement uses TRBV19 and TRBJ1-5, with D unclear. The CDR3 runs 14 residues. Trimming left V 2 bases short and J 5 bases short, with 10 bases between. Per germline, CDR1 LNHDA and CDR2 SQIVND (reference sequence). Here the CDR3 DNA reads TGTGCCAGTAGTATAAGGGATGGGGATCAGCCCCAGCATTTT. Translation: CASSIRDGDQPQHF. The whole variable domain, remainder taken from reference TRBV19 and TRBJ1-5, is DGGITQSPKYLFRKEGQNVTLSCEQNLNHDAMYWYRQDPGQGLRLIYYSQIVNDFQKGDIAEGYSVSREKKESFPLTVTSAQKNPTAFYLCASSIRDGDQPQHFGDGTRLSIL.

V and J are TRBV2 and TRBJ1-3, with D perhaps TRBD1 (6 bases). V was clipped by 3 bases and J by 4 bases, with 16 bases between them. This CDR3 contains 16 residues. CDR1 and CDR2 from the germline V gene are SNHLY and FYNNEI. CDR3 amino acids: CASSDQGTSSGNTIYF. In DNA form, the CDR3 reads TGTGCCAGCAGTGATCAGGGGACCTCTTCAGGAAACACCATATATTTT.

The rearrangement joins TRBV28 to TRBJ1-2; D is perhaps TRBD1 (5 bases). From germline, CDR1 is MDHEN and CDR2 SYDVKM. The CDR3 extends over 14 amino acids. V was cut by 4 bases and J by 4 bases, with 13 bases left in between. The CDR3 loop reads CASSSPDRIYGYTF. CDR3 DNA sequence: TGTGCCAGCAGTTCCCCAGACAGAATCTATGGCTACACCTTC.

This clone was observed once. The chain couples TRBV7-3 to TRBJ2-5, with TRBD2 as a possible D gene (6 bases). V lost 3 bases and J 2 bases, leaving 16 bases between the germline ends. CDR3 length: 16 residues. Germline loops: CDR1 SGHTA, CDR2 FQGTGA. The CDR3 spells CASSLGVGGAQETQYF. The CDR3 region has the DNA TGTGCCAGCAGCTTGGGTGTAGGCGGGGCTCAAGAGACCCAGTACTTC.

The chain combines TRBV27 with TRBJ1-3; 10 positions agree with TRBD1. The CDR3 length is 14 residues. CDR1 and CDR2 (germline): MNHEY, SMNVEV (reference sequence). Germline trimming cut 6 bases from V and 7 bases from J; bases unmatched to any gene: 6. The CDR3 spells CASRRTGGMNTIYF. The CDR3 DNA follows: TGTGCCAGCAGAAGGACAGGGGGAATGAACACCATATATTTT.

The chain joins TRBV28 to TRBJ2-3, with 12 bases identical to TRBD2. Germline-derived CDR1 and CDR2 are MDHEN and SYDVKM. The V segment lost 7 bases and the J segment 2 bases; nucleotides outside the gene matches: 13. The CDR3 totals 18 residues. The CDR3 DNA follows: TGTGCCAGCACTTCCTGGGATGGACTAGCGGGACTCACAGATACGCAGTATTTT. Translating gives CASTSWDGLAGLTDTQYF.

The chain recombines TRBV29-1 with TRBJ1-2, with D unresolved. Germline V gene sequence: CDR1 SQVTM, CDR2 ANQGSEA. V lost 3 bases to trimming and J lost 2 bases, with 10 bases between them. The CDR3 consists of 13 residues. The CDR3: CSVDSTLNYGYTF. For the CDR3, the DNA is TGCAGCGTTGATTCGACCCTCAACTATGGCTACACCTTC.

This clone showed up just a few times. For the CDR3, the DNA is TGTGCCAGTAGTATAGATAGGGAGGGGTACAATCAGCCCCAGCATTTT. Protein product: CASSIDREGYNQPQHF. The rearrangement links TRBV19 to TRBJ1-5, with D possibly TRBD1 on 5 matching bases. The CDR3 is 16 residues long. CDR1 and CDR2 from the germline V gene are LNHDA and SQIVND (reference sequence). V was trimmed by 0 bases and J by 3 bases, leaving 12 bases between them.

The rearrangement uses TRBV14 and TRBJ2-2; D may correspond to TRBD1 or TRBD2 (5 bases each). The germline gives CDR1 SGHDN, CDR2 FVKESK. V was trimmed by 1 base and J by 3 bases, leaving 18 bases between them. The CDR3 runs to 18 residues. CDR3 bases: TGTGCCAGCAGCCAAGTGAAACCTCGGGGCTTATACACCGGGGAGCTGTTTTTT. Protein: CASSQVKPRGLYTGELFF.

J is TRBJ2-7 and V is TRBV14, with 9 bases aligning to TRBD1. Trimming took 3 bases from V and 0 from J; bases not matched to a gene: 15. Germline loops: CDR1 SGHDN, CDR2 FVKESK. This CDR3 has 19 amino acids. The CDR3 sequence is CASSQVGTGNLFSSYEQYF. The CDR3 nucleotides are TGTGCCAGCAGCCAGGTCGGGACAGGGAACCTCTTTAGCTCCTACGAGCAGTACTTC.

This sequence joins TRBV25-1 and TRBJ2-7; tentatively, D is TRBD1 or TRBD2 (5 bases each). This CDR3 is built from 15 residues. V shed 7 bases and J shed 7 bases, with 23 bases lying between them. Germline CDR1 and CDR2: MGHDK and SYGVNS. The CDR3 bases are TGTGCCAGCACGGGTGTGGGGCCGAGGCCGGGAGAGCAGTACTTC. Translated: CASTGVGPRPGEQYF.

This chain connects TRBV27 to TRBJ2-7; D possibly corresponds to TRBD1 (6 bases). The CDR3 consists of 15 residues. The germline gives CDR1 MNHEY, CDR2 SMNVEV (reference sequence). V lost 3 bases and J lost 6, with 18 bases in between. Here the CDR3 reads CASSLWRTDPPEQYF. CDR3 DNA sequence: TGTGCCAGCAGTTTGTGGAGGACAGACCCTCCCGAGCAGTACTTC.

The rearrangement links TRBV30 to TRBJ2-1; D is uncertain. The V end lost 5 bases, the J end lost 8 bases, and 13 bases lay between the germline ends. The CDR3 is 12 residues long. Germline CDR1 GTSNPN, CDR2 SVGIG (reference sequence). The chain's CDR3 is CAWGTAIDEQFF. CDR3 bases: TGTGCCTGGGGTACCGCTATCGATGAGCAGTTCTTC.